This T cell receptor beta chain was recorded in a study of cytomegalovirus exposure and HLA in healthy donors. A note on this clone: The antigen is not known.

PCR was performed using 60 Vbeta and 13 Jbeta primers. The method was immunoSEQ multiplex PCR; TCRdb's version includes in-frame clones alone and lacks a portion of them. The sample lists over 100,000 clones; roughly two thirds were seen once. J was trimmed by 8 bases and V by 3 bases; bases with no gene match: 5. Per the germline V gene, CDR1 is LGHNA and CDR2 is YSLEER. The length of the CDR3 is 13 residues. Points from the study as a whole: Indistinguishability led to the exclusion of some V segments, TRBV6-2 and TRBV6-3 included.

The source material was PBMCs. The TCR sequence derives from a man in his forties or fifties in good health and CMV-seronegative. The chain links TRBV4-3 to TRBJ1-2, with TRBD1 matching over 8 bases. CDR3 DNA: TGCGCCAGCAGCCAGGACAGGGTAGGAGGCTACACCTTC. It encodes CASSQDRVGGYTF.